This T cell receptor beta chain appears in the sequencing data of a study of blood T cells in healthy people across ages. Study-wide results and limits: A roughly linear age-dependent decrease characterized TCR beta diversity per million T cells. Naive CD4+ cell counts and diversity both ran higher in long-lived than in aged donors.

In the case of this clonotype: What it binds is not known.

Germline V gene data show CDR1 as SQVTM and CDR2 as ANQGSEA. Trimming shortened V by 4 bases and J by 4 bases, and 13 bases separated the two germline ends. The CDR3 extends over 13 amino acids. Alongside a J-beta primer mix, a sample-barcoded 5' primer served in a second PCR lasting about 7 to 11 cycles. Through a template-switch adaptor with 12 random nucleotides, each cDNA molecule received a tag. One entry per CDR3 protein, called by TCRdb with MiXCR from the 5' RACE reads. The table has about 2 million distinct CDR3 sequences, around 50% seen once. Source material: blood. This clonotype originated in a woman in her 40s in good health. V usage is TRBV29-1 and J usage is TRBJ1-1; D ambiguous. The CDR3 loop is CSVAKGVGTEAFF. The CDR3 DNA sequence: TGCAGCGTTGCCAAGGGAGTTGGCACTGAAGCTTTCTTT.